This T cell receptor (beta chain) comes out of a study of blood T cells in healthy people across ages. This clonotype was counted between two and nine times. Germline CDR1 MNHEY, CDR2 SMNVEV (reference sequence). Trimming took off 5 bases at V and 4 bases at J, with 17 bases between the two ends. This CDR3 region has 16 residues. Sample-barcoded 5' priming and a J-beta primer mix drove a second PCR of 7 to 11 cycles. All cDNA molecules were each tagged by a template-switch adaptor with 12 random nucleotides. TCRdb re-analysed the 5' RACE reads in MiXCR, keeping a single row per CDR3 protein. The sample has approximately 810,000 distinct CDR3 sequences; under 40% are singletons.

V is TRBV27 and J is TRBJ1-4; D remains ambiguous. The sample was blood. The sequence derives from a young man in good health. This chain's CDR3 is CASSRRKSGDNEKLFF. The CDR3 bases are TGTGCCAGCAGTCGCCGAAAAAGCGGGGATAATGAAAAACTGTTTTTT.